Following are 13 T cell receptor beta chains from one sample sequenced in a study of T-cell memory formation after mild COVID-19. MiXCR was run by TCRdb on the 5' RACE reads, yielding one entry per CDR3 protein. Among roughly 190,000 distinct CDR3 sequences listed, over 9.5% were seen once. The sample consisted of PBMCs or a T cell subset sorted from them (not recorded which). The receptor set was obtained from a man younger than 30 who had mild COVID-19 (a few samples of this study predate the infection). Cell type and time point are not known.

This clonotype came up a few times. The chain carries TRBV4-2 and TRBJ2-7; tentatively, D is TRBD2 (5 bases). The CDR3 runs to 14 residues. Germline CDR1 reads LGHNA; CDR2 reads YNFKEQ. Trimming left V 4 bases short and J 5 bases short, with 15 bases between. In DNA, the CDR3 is TGTGCCAGCAGCCCACCCGGGGTGGTCAACGAGCAGTACTTC. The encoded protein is CASSPPGVVNEQYF.

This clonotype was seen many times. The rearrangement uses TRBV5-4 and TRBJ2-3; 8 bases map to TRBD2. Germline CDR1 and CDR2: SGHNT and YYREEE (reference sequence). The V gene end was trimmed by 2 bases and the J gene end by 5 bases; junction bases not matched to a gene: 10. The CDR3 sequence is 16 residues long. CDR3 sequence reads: CASSFWNGGAGDTQYF. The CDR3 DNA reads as TGTGCCAGCAGCTTCTGGAACGGGGGGGCTGGAGATACGCAGTATTTT.

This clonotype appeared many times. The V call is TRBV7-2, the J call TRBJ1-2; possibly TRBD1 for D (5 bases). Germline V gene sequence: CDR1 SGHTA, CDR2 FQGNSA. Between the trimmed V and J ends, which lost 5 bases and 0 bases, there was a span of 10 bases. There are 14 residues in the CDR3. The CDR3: CASSLDSTNYGYTF. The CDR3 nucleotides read TGTGCCAGCAGCCTAGACAGCACTAACTATGGCTACACCTTC.

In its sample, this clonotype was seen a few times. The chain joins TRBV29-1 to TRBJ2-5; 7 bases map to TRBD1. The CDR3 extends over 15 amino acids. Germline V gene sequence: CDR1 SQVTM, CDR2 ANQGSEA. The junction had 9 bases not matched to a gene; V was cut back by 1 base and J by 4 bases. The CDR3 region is CSVEAFTGVGETQYF. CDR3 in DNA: TGCAGCGTTGAAGCCTTCACAGGGGTTGGAGAGACCCAGTACTTC.

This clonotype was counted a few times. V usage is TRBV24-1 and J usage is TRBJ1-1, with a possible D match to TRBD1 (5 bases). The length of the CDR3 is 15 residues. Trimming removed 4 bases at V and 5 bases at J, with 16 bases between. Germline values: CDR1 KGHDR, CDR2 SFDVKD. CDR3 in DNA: TGTGCCACCAGTGACGCGCGGGGCTCGGGGACTGAAGCTTTCTTT. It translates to CATSDARGSGTEAFF.

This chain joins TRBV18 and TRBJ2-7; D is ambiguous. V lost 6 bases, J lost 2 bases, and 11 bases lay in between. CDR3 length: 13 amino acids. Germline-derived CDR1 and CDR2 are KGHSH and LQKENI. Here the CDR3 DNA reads TGTGCCAGCTCTGGATCGGTAGCCTACGAGCAGTACGTC. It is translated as CASSGSVAYEQYV.

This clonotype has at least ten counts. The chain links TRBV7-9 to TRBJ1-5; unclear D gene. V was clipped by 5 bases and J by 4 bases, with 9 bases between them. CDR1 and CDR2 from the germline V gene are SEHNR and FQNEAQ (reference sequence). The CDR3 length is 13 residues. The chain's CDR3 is CASSGGGNQPQHF. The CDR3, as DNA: TGTGCCAGCAGCGGAGGCGGGAATCAGCCCCAGCATTTT.

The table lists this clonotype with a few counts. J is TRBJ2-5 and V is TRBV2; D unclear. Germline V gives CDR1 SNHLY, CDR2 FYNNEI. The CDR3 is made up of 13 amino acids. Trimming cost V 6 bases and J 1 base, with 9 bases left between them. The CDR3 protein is CASSGQRQETQYF. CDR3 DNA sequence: TGTGCCAGCAGCGGTCAACGCCAAGAGACCCAGTACTTC.

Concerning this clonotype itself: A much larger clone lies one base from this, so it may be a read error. CDR3 bases: TGTGCCAGCAGTTTACAGGGGGCTGGCTATGGCTACACCTTC. It specifies CASSLQGAGYGYTF. This sequence joins TRBV12-3 or TRBV12-4 and TRBJ1-2, with 8 bases that match TRBD1. V trimming: 2 bases; J trimming: 4 bases; junction bases outside the gene matches: 3. The CDR3 is 14 residues long.

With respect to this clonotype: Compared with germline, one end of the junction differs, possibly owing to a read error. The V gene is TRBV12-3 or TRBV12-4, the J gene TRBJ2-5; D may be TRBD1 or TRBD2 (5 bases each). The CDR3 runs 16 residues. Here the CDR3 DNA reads TGTGCCAGCAGCTTAGAGGTCGGGGCACCGAGGGAGACCCAGTACTTC. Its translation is CASSLEVGAPRETQYF.

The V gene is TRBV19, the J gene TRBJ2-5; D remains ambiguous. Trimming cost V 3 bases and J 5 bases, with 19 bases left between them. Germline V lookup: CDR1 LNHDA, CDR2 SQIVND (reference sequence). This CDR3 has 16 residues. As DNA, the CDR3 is TGTGCCAGTAGTATGGTAGGGCTATCCGACGTGGAGACCCAGTACTTC. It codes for CASSMVGLSDVETQYF.

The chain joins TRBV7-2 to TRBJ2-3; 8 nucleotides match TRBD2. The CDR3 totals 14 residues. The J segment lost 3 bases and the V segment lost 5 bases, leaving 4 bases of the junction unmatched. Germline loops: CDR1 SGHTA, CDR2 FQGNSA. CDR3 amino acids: CASSGGGWTDTQYF. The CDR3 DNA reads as TGTGCCAGCAGCGGCGGGGGGTGGACAGATACGCAGTATTTT.

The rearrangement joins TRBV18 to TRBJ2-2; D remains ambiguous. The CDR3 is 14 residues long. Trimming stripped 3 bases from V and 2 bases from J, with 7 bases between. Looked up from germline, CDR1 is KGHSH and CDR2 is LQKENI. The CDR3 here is CASSPLSNTGELFF. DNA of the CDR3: TGTGCCAGCTCACCTCTCTCAAACACCGGGGAGCTGTTTTTT. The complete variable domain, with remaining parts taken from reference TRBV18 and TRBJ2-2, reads NAGVMQNPRHLVRRRGQEARLRCSPMKGHSHVYWYRQLPEEGLKFMVYLQKENIIDESGMPKERFSAEFPKEGPSILRIQQVVRGDSAAYFCASSPLSNTGELFFGEGSRLTVL.